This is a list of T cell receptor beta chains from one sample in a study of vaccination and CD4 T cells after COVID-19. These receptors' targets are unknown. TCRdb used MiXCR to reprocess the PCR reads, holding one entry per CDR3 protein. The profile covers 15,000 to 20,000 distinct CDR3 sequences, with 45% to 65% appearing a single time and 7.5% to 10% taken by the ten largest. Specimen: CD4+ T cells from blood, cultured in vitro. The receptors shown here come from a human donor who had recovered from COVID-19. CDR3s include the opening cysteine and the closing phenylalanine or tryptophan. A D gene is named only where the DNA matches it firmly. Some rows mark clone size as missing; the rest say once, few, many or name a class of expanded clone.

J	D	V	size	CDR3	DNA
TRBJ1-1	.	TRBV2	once	CASTEGDTEAFF	TGTGCCAGCACAGAAGGGGACACTGAAGCTTTCTTT
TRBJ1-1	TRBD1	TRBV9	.	CASSVGSGTAEAFF	TGTGCCAGCAGCGTAGGGTCCGGGACAGCTGAAGCTTTCTTT
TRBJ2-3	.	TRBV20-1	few	CSASPPAFTDTQYF	TGCAGTGCTAGCCCTCCAGCGTTCACAGATACGCAGTATTTT
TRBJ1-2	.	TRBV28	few	CASSSQGGANYGYTF	TGTGCCAGCAGTTCGCAAGGGGGGGCTAACTATGGCTACACCTTC
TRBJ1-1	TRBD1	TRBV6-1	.	CASRYGQGNTEAFF	TGTGCCAGCAGATATGGACAGGGCAACACTGAAGCTTTCTTT
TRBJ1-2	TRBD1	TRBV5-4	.	CASSSTGGQGAGYTF	TGTGCCAGCAGCTCCACAGGGGGACAGGGGGCCGGCTACACCTTC
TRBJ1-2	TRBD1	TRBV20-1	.	CSARTGEGYTF	TGCAGTGCTAGGACAGGGGAGGGCTACACCTTC
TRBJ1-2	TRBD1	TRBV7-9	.	CASSLAYQKQGEAYGYTF	TGTGCCAGCAGCTTAGCGTATCAGAAACAGGGGGAAGCCTATGGCTACACCTTC
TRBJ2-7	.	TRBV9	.	CASSVGPLHEQYF	TGTGCCAGCAGCGTAGGTCCCCTCCACGAGCAGTACTTC
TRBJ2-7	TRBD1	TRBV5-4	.	CASSRPGQAIYEQYF	TGTGCCAGCAGCCGCCCGGGACAGGCGATCTACGAGCAGTACTTC
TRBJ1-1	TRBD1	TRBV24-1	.	CATSGAGQGAPEAFF	TGTGCCACCAGTGGTGCCGGACAGGGGGCCCCTGAAGCTTTCTTT